One and the same sample provided the 17 T cell receptor beta chains below, sequenced in a study of T cell repertoires in cytomegalovirus infection. Each CDR3 protein gets one entry after TCRdb re-called the reads with MiXCR. The sample records 150,000 to 190,000 distinct CDR3 sequences, around 20% being singletons. The sequenced sample was PBMCs. All receptors come from a human donor in good health (CMV status not recorded). Some clones in this sample may be carry-over from other donors' samples.

The chain couples TRBV20-1 to TRBJ2-2; 11 bases are a match to TRBD2. This CDR3 contains 13 residues. Looked up from germline, CDR1 is DFQATT and CDR2 is SNEGSKA (reference sequence). Trimming at V came to 3 bases and at J to 13 bases, leaving 7 bases not matched to a gene. The CDR3 protein is CSARRLAGGPLFF. CDR3 nucleotide sequence: TGCAGTGCTAGGCGCCTAGCGGGAGGTCCGCTGTTTTTT.

This clonotype has a count of ten or more. The rearrangement uses TRBV28 and TRBJ1-5; D unclear. Germline CDR1 is MDHEN and CDR2 is SYDVKM. The CDR3 sequence is 12 residues long. The germline V and J ends were trimmed by 6 bases and 5 bases, with 8 bases remaining between them. In DNA, the CDR3 is TGTGCCAGCAGACCCTACGATCAGCCCCAGCATTTT. Amino acid sequence: CASRPYDQPQHF.

This clonotype was seen only a few times. The chain joins TRBV5-8 to TRBJ2-3, with D perhaps TRBD2 (6 bases). The CDR3 runs 18 residues. V shed 2 bases and J shed 3 bases, with 22 bases lying between them. Germline assignment: CDR1 SGHTS and CDR2 YDEGEE. This CDR3 is CASSFSFGGDERTDTQYF. The CDR3 nucleotides read TGTGCCAGCAGCTTCTCCTTCGGGGGAGATGAGCGGACAGATACGCAGTATTTT. The full variable domain, in which reference TRBV5-8 and TRBJ2-3 provide the parts outside the CDR3, is EAGVTQSPTHLIKTRGQQATLRCSPISGHTSVYWYQQALGLGLQFLLWYDEGEERNRGNFPPRFSGRQFPNYSSELNVNALELEDSALYLCASSFSFGGDERTDTQYFGPGTRLTVL.

This clonotype was counted ten times or more. The chain combines TRBV7-2 with TRBJ2-3; no clear D. Germline-derived CDR1 and CDR2 are SGHTA and FQGNSA. This CDR3 is 16 amino acids long. Trimming left V 5 bases short and J 2 bases short, with 17 bases between. CDR3 DNA: TGTGCCAGCAGCCCGACTCGGACCGATTTCACAGATACGCAGTATTTT. Translated: CASSPTRTDFTDTQYF.

This clonotype was observed a handful of times. The chain couples TRBV2 to TRBJ1-1, with TRBD1 identical over 10 bases. V shed 5 bases, J shed 3 bases, and the junction held 6 bases outside the gene matches. Germline V CDR1 and CDR2: SNHLY, FYNNEI. This CDR3 is 15 amino acids long. The CDR3 coding sequence is TGTGCCAGCAGTCAAGACAGGGGGCGCGACACTGAAGCTTTCTTT. Translation: CASSQDRGRDTEAFF.

In its sample, this clonotype was seen a few times. V usage is TRBV4-3 and J usage is TRBJ1-6, with 7 bases aligning to TRBD1. The CDR3 sequence is 18 residues long. V shed 0 bases, J shed 5 bases, and the junction held 10 bases outside the gene matches. Germline CDR1 reads LGHNA; CDR2 reads YSLEER. CDR3 region: CASSQDHTTGANNSPLHF. The DNA for the CDR3 is TGCGCCAGCAGCCAAGACCACACCACAGGGGCTAATAATTCACCCCTCCACTTT.

This clonotype was seen only a few times. This rearrangement joins TRBV6-2 or TRBV6-3 to TRBJ2-3, with 7 positions matching TRBD2. The CDR3 sequence is 15 residues long. Germline CDR1 is MNHEY and CDR2 is SVGEGT. J gave up 2 bases and V 7 bases, and 9 bases lay outside the gene matches. This chain's CDR3 is CASNEAGRATDTQYF. Written as DNA, the CDR3 is TGTGCCAGCAACGAAGCGGGGAGAGCCACAGATACGCAGTATTTT.

This clonotype was seen many times. The gene calls are TRBV11-2 and TRBJ1-1; D is unresolved. In germline, CDR1 is SGHAT, CDR2 FQNNGV. The germline V and J ends were trimmed by 0 bases and 7 bases, with 9 bases remaining between them. CDR3 length: 13 amino acids. CDR3 residues: CASSLDGYGEAFF. The CDR3 DNA follows: TGTGCCAGCAGCTTAGATGGGTACGGTGAAGCTTTCTTT.

This clonotype was counted a single time. A read error may produce the germline difference seen at one junction end. CDR3 sequence (DNA): TGTGCCAGCAGCTTATATCGGGCGGGGGGTGACACCGGGGATCTGTTTTTT. This translates into CASSLYRAGGDTGDLFF. The V and J genes are TRBV7-8 and TRBJ2-2, with TRBD2 identical over 8 bases. The CDR3 is 17 amino acids. Germline V gene lookup returns CDR1 SGHVS and CDR2 FQNEAQ. The full variable domain, in which reference TRBV7-8 and TRBJ2-2 provide the parts outside the CDR3, is GAGVSQSPRYKVAKRGQDVALRCDPISGHVSLFWYQQALGQGPEFLTYFQNEAQLDKSGLPSDRFFAERPEGSVSTLKIQRTQQEDSAVYLCASSLYRAGGDTGDLFFGEGSRLTVL.

This clonotype was seen many times. V is TRBV7-2 and J is TRBJ2-7; possibly TRBD1 or TRBD2 for D (6 bases each). Germline V CDR1 and CDR2: SGHTA, FQGNSA. The CDR3 spans 20 residues. Trimming took 4 bases from V and 2 from J, leaving 30 bases between them. The CDR3 bases are TGTGCCAGCAGCTCACAGGGCCCCCAATTTGGGGGGCCAGGCCCCTACGAGCAGTACTTC. This gives the protein CASSSQGPQFGGPGPYEQYF.

The CDR3 reads CVSIPGQGNYGYTF. The CDR3 nucleotides are TGTGTCAGTATACCGGGTCAGGGGAACTATGGCTACACCTTC. The gene calls are TRBV2 and TRBJ1-2; D perhaps matches TRBD1 (6 bases). The CDR3 totals 14 residues. Germline V gene sequence: CDR1 SNHLY, CDR2 FYNNEI.

The chain carries TRBV28 and TRBJ1-4; D is unresolved. Deletions cut 2 bases from V and 4 bases from J, with 11 bases between. CDR3 length: 15 amino acids. Germline CDR1 and CDR2: MDHEN and SYDVKM. DNA of the CDR3: TGTGCCAGCAGTTTAGGCAGGAGATTTAATGAAAAACTGTTTTTT. Its translation is CASSLGRRFNEKLFF. The full variable domain, rest sourced from reference TRBV28 and TRBJ1-4, is DVKVTQSSRYLVKRTGEKVFLECVQDMDHENMFWYRQDPGLGLRLIYFSYDVKMKEKGDIPEGYSVSREKKERFSLILESASTNQTSMYLCASSLGRRFNEKLFFGSGTQLSVL.

The table lists this clonotype with a few counts. The chain joins TRBV7-2 to TRBJ2-5, with 8 bases identical to TRBD2. This CDR3 region has 15 residues. In germline, CDR1 is SGHTA, CDR2 FQGNSA. The J segment lost 3 bases and the V segment lost 6 bases, leaving 9 bases of the junction unmatched. In DNA form, the CDR3 reads TGTGCCAGCAGAACCCGGGGGGGTAGAGAAGAGACCCAGTACTTC. It encodes CASRTRGGREETQYF.

This clonotype was picked up a small number of times. V is TRBV28 and J is TRBJ2-7; D is ambiguous. The germline CDR1 and CDR2 sequences are MDHEN and SYDVKM. The V end was cut by 7 bases, the J end by 2 bases, with 9 bases between. This CDR3 has 12 residues. CDR3: CASIGRAYEQYF. The CDR3 region has the DNA TGTGCCAGCATTGGGCGCGCCTACGAGCAGTACTTC.

The chain joins TRBV9 to TRBJ2-5, with D perhaps matching TRBD2 (5 bases). The CDR3 is made up of 15 amino acids. From germline, CDR1 is SGDLS and CDR2 YYNGEE. With 0 bases removed from V and 5 bases from J, the gap between germline ends came to 14 bases. The CDR3 loop is CASSVAFRDWETQYF. The CDR3 coding sequence is TGTGCCAGCAGCGTAGCTTTTCGGGATTGGGAGACCCAGTACTTC.

CDR3 in DNA: TGTGCCAGCAGTTACTCCGAAGGGGGGGCGCAGAATTCACCCCTCCACTTT. It yields the protein CASSYSEGGAQNSPLHF. The rearrangement uses TRBV6-5 and TRBJ1-6, with D tentatively TRBD1 (6 bases). Trimming took 0 bases from V and 7 from J, leaving 16 bases between them. The germline V gene encodes CDR1 MNHEY and CDR2 SVGAGI. The CDR3 totals 17 residues.

This clonotype has just a few counts. The chain uses TRBV12-3 or TRBV12-4 and TRBJ1-1; perhaps TRBD1 as D (5 bases). This CDR3 is 13 amino acids long. Between the trimmed V and J ends, which lost 3 bases and 6 bases, there was a span of 11 bases. CDR3 protein: CASSFSGLPEAFF. The CDR3 nucleotides are TGTGCCAGCAGTTTTTCAGGGCTACCTGAAGCTTTCTTT.